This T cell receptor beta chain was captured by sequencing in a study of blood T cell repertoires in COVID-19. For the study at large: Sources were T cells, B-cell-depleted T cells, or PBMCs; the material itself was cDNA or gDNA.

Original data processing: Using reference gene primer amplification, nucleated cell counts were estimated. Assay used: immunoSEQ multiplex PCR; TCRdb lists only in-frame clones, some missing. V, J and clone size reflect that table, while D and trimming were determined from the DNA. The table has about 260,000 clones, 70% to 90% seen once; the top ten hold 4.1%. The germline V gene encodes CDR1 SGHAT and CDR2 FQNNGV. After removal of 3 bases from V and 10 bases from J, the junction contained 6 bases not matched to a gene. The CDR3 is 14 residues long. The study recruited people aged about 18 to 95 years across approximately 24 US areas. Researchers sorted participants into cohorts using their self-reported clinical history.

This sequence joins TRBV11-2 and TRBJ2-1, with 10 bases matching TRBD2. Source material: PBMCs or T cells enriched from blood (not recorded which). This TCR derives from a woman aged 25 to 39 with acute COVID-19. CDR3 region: CASSLGLAWYEQFF. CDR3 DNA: TGTGCCAGCAGCTTGGGACTAGCGTGGTACGAGCAGTTCTTC.